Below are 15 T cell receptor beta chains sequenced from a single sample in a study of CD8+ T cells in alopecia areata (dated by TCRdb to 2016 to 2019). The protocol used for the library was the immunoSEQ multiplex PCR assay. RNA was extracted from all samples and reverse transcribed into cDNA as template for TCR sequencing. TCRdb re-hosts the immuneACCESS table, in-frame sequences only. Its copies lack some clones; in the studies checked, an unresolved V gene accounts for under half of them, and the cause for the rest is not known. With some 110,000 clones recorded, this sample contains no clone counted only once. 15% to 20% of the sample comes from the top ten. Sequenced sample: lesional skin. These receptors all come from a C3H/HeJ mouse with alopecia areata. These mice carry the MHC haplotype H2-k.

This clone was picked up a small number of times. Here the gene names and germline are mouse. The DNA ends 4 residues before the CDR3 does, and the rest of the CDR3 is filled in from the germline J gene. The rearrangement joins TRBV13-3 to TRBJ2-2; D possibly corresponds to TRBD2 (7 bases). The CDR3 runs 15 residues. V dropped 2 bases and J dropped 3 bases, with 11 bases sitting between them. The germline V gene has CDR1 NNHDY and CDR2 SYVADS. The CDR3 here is CASSDRGADTGQLYF. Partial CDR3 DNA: TGTGCCAGCAGTGACCGGGGGGCCGACACCGGG.

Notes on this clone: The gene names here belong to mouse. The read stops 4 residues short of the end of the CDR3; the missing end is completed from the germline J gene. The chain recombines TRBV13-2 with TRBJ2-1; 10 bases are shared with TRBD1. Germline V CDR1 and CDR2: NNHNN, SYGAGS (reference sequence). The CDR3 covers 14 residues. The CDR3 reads CASGGPGQGAEQFF. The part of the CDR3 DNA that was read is TGTGCCAGCGGTGGCCCGGGACAGGGGGCT.

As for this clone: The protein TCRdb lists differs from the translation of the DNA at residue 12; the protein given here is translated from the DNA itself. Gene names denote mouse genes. The CDR3 DNA, read in part, is TGTGCCAGCAGTGAGACAGGCCGTTCTGGAAATACG. It codes for CASSETGRSGNT. The full CDR3 is CASSETGRSGNTLYF. V usage is TRBV19 and J usage is TRBJ1-3; D perhaps matches TRBD1 (6 bases). Read sequence stops 3 residues before the CDR3 end, and the germline J gene provides the missing end. V lost 4 bases and J lost 0, with 11 bases in between. From germline, CDR1 is FNHDT and CDR2 SITEND (reference sequence). The CDR3 totals 15 residues.

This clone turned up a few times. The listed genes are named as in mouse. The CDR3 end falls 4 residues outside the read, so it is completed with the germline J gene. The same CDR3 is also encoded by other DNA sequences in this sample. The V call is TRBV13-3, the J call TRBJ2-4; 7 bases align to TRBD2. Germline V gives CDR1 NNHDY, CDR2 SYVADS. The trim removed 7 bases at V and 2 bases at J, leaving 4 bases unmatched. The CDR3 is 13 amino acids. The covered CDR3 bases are TGTGCCAGCCGGGGGGGTAATCAAAAC. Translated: CASRGGNQN. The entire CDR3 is CASRGGNQNTLYF.

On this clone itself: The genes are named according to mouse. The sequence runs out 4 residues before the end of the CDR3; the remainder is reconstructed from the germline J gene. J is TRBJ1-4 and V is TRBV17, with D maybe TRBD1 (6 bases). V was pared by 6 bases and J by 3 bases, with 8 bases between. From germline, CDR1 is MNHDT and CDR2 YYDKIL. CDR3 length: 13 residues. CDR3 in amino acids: CASSRTANERLFF. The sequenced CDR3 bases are TGTGCTAGCAGCCGGACAGCCAACGAA.

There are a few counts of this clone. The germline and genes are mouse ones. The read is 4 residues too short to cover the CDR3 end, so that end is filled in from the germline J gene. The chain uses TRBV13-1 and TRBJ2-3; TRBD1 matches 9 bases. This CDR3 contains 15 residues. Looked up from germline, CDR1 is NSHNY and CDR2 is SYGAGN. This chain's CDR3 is CASSDAGTGRETLYF. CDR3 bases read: TGTGCCAGCAGTGATGCTGGGACAGGGAGAGAA.

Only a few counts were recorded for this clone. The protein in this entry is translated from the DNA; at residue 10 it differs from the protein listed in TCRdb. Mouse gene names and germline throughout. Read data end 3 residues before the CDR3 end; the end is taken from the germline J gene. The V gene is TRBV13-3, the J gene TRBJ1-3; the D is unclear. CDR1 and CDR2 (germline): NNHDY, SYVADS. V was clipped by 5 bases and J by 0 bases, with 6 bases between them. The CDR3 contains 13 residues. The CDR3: CASRSSSGNTLYF. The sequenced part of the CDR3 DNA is TGTGCCAGCAGGTCAAGTTCTGGAAATACG.

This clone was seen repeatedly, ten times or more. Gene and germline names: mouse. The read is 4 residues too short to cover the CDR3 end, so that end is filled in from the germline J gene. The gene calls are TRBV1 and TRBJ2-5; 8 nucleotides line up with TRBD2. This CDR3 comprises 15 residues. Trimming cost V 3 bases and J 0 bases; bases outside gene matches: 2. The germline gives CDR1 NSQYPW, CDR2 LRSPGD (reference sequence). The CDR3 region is CTCSATGDNQDTQYF. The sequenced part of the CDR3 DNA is TGCACCTGCAGTGCGACTGGGGATAACCAAGAC.

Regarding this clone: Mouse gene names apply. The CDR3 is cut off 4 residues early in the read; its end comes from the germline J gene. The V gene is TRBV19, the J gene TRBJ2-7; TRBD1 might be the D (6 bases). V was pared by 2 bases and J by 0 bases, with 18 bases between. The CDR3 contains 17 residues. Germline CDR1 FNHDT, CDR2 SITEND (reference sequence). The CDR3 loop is CASSIPLTGRSSYEQYF. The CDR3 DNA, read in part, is TGTGCCAGCAGTATCCCTCTGACAGGAAGGAGCTCCTAT.

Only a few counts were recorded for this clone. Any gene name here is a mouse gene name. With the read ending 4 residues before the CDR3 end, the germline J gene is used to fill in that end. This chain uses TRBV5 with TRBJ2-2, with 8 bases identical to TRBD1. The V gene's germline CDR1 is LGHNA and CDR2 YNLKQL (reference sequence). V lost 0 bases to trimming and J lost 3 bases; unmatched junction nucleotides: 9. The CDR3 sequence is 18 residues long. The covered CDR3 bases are TGTGCCAGCAGCCAAGATTTACCAGGGGGCGCGGACACCGGG. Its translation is CASSQDLPGGADTG. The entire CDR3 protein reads CASSQDLPGGADTGQLYF.

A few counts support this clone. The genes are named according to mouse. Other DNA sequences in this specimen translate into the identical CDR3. The DNA read from the CDR3 is TGTGCCAGCAGTGGACAGGGAGGCGCT. It translates to CASSGQGGA. The full CDR3 is CASSGQGGAEQFF. This chain uses TRBV19 with TRBJ2-1; 8 nucleotides match TRBD1. The read ends 4 residues before the CDR3 terminus; that terminus is restored from the germline J gene. The V gene's germline CDR1 is FNHDT and CDR2 SITEND (reference sequence). The CDR3 has 13 amino acids.

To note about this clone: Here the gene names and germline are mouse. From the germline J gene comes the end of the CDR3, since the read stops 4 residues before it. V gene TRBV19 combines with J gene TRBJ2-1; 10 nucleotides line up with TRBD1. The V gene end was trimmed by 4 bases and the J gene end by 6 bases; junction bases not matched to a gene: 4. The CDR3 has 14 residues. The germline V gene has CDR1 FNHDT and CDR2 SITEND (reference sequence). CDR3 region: CASSEGDRGAEQFF. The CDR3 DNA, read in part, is TGTGCCAGCAGTGAAGGGGACAGGGGTGCT.

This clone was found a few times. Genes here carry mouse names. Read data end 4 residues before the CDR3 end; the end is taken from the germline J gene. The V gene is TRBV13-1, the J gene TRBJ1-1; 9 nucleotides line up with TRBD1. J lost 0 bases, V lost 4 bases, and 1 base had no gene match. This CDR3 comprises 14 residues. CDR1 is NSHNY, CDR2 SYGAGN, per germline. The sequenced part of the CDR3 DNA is TGTGCCAGCAGTACAGGGGGCAAGAACACA. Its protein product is CASSTGGKNT. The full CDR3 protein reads CASSTGGKNTEVFF.

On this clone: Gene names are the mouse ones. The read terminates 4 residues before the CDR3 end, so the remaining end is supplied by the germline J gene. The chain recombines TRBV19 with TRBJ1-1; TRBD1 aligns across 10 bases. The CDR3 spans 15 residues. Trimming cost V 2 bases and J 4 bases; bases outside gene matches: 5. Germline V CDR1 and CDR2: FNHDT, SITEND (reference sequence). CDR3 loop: CASSMTGGAGTEVFF. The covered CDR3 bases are TGTGCCAGCAGTATGACAGGGGGCGCGGGCACA.

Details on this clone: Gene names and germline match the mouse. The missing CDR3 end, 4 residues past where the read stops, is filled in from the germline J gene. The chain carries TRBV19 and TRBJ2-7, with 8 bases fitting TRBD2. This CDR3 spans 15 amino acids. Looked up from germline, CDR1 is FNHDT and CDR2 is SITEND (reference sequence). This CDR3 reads CASSIVGGGRYEQYF. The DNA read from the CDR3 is TGTGCCAGCAGTATAGTCGGGGGGGGGCGATAT.